What follows are 13 T cell receptor beta chains derived from one specimen sequenced in a study of cytomegalovirus exposure and HLA in healthy donors. Use of 60 Vbeta and 13 Jbeta primers characterized the PCR. Generated by immunoSEQ multiplex PCR, the TCRdb table keeps only in-frame clones and is missing some. Of about 82,000 clones in the sample, over 75% are singletons; the top ten hold around an eighth. Sequenced material: PBMCs. These receptor sequences come from a human donor in good health.

The rearrangement links TRBV7-6 to TRBJ2-5; D is perhaps TRBD2 (5 bases). The germline gives CDR1 SGHVS, CDR2 FNYEAQ. The CDR3 consists of 14 residues. Trimming stripped 5 bases from V and 5 bases from J, with 15 bases between. CDR3 protein: CASSLHGVGETQYF. CDR3 coding DNA: TGTGCCAGCAGCCTCCACGGGGTAGGGGAGACCCAGTACTTC.

The chain is built from TRBV4-3 and TRBJ2-1; tentative D call: TRBD2 (6 bases). From germline, CDR1 is LGHNA and CDR2 YSLEER. V lost 1 base and J lost 6, with 13 bases in between. The CDR3 has 15 amino acids. In DNA form, the CDR3 reads TGCGCCAGCAGCCAAGTCGGGGGATCGCGCAATGAGCAGTTCTTC. Its protein is CASSQVGGSRNEQFF.

The chain combines TRBV7-6 with TRBJ2-3; TRBD2 matches 9 bases. The J segment lost 1 base and the V segment lost 8 bases, leaving 10 bases of the junction unmatched. Per germline, CDR1 SGHVS and CDR2 FNYEAQ. The CDR3 sequence is 16 residues long. The CDR3 loop is CASRLSASGGTDTQYF. CDR3 in DNA: TGTGCCAGCCGCCTGTCGGCTAGCGGGGGCACAGATACGCAGTATTTT. The full variable domain, with the rest looked up from reference TRBV7-6 and TRBJ2-3, is GAGVSQSPRYKVTKRGQDVALRCDPISGHVSLYWYRQALGQGPEFLTYFNYEAQQDKSGLPNDRFSAERPEGSISTLTIQRTEQRDSAMYRCASRLSASGGTDTQYFGPGTRLTVL.

The chain combines TRBV9 with TRBJ1-6; D unclear. The CDR3 sequence is 16 residues long. V lost 2 bases to trimming and J lost 2 bases, with 11 bases between them. Germline-derived CDR1 and CDR2 are SGDLS and YYNGEE. This chain's CDR3 is CASSVSREAYNSPLHF. CDR3 in DNA: TGTGCCAGCAGCGTCTCCCGGGAAGCCTATAATTCACCCCTCCACTTT. Full variable domain (missing parts from reference TRBV9 and TRBJ1-6): DSGVTQTPKHLITATGQRVTLRCSPRSGDLSVYWYQQSLDQGLQFLIQYYNGEERAKGNILERFSAQQFPDLHSELNLSSLELGDSALYFCASSVSREAYNSPLHFGNGTRLTVT.

V usage is TRBV29-1 and J usage is TRBJ2-5, with 8 bases lining up with TRBD2. The V and J ends lost 6 bases and 4 bases, in that order; junction bases with no gene match: 7. CDR1 is SQVTM and CDR2 is ANQGSEA in the germline V gene. This CDR3 region has 13 residues. The CDR3 DNA is TGCAGCGTCCCACTAGCGGTGATAGAGACCCAGTACTTC. Residues: CSVPLAVIETQYF.

V is TRBV6-6 and J is TRBJ2-5; tentatively, D is TRBD1 (6 bases). This CDR3 contains 14 residues. Trimming removed 2 bases at V and 3 bases at J, with 10 bases between. Germline V CDR1 and CDR2: MNHNY, SVGAGI (reference sequence). The CDR3 coding sequence is TGTGCCAGCAGTTACGTCACAGGGAAAGAGACCCAGTACTTC. This translates into CASSYVTGKETQYF.

Comment on this clone: Compared with germline, one end of the junction differs, possibly owing to a read error. V and J are TRBV29-1 and TRBJ2-3; tentatively, D is TRBD1 (5 bases). This CDR3 has 14 amino acids. From germline, CDR1 is SQVTM and CDR2 ANQGSEA. The CDR3 sequence: CSVPRGRGTGTQYF. CDR3 coding DNA: TGCAGCGTTCCCCGAGGTAGAGGTACAGGTACGCAGTATTTT.

V is TRBV5-1 and J is TRBJ2-5, with D uncertain. The germline CDR1 and CDR2 sequences are SGHRS and YFSETQ. Trimming cost V 0 bases and J 4 bases, with 13 bases left between them. The CDR3 extends over 15 amino acids. CDR3 bases: TGCGCCAGCAGCTTGGGGCAGGTGTATCGAGAGACCCAGTACTTC. Translating it yields CASSLGQVYRETQYF.

This clone was counted only a few times. The chain is built from TRBV4-2 and TRBJ2-7; 9 bases are shared with TRBD1. The CDR3 has 15 amino acids. The trim removed 1 base at V and 2 bases at J, leaving 3 bases unmatched. In germline, CDR1 is LGHNA, CDR2 YNFKEQ. The CDR3 region is CASSQVGTGPYEQYF. The CDR3 DNA sequence: TGTGCCAGCAGCCAAGTCGGGACAGGGCCCTACGAGCAGTACTTC.

The CDR3 nucleotides read TGCGCCAGCAGCCAAACTGATATAAGCAATCAGCCCCAGCATTTT. It is translated as CASSQTDISNQPQHF. The rearrangement links TRBV4-1 to TRBJ1-5; D is undetermined. CDR3 size: 15 residues. V shed 2 bases and J shed 1 base, with 9 bases lying between them. CDR1 is MGHRA and CDR2 is YSYEKL in the germline V gene.

The chain couples TRBV5-1 to TRBJ1-1; 9 nucleotides align to TRBD1. This CDR3 comprises 15 residues. V gave up 5 bases and J gave up 4 bases; unmatched junction bases: 9. CDR1 and CDR2 (germline): SGHRS, YFSETQ. For the CDR3, the DNA is TGCGCCAGCAGTTCTGGACAGGGGATAATCACTGAAGCTTTCTTT. It codes for CASSSGQGIITEAFF.

This clone was seen a handful of times. The V call is TRBV6-5, the J call TRBJ2-7; 7 positions match TRBD2. Germline CDR1 is MNHEY and CDR2 is SVGAGI. After removal of 7 bases from V and 3 bases from J, the junction contained 12 bases not matched to a gene. This CDR3 region has 15 residues. Here the CDR3 reads CASTSDSWEGYEQYF. For the CDR3, the DNA is TGTGCCAGCACCTCAGACTCTTGGGAGGGCTACGAGCAGTACTTC.

The gene calls are TRBV5-1 and TRBJ1-2; no definite D call. This CDR3 spans 17 amino acids. V dropped 0 bases and J dropped 4 bases, with 19 bases sitting between them. Per the germline V gene, CDR1 is SGHRS and CDR2 is YFSETQ. The CDR3: CASSLVSPGIGGYGYTF. The CDR3 DNA is TGCGCCAGCAGCTTGGTTTCTCCGGGAATCGGAGGCTATGGCTACACCTTC.